The 2 T cell receptor beta chains below were found in one sample sequenced in a study of OX40 agonist ivuxolimab in advanced cancers. This table comes from immunoSEQ multiplex PCR, and its TCRdb copy is limited to in-frame clones, with some not included. Among 70,000 to 100,000 clones listed, 80% to 90% were seen once. The material sequenced was CD4+ or CD8+ T cells sorted from blood, taken in a trial of the OX40 agonist ivuxolimab. The receptors derive from an adult with an advanced solid tumor such as melanoma, head and neck, liver or kidney cancer.

The V call is TRBV5-1, the J call TRBJ2-7, with D unclear. The CDR3 is 14 amino acids. Germline-derived CDR1 and CDR2 are SGHRS and YFSETQ. V lost 0 bases and J lost 6, with 13 bases in between. The CDR3 coding sequence is TGCGCCAGCAGCTTGGGGAGCCATACTGCCGAGCAGTACTTC. Its protein product is CASSLGSHTAEQYF.

This clone was seen a few times. This chain links TRBV27 with TRBJ2-7; D may be TRBD1 (6 bases). Germline CDR1 is MNHEY and CDR2 is SMNVEV (reference sequence). V was clipped by 6 bases and J by 2 bases, with 8 bases between them. The CDR3 runs to 12 residues. For the CDR3, the DNA is TGTGCCAGCAGGGGGGCCACCTACGAGCAGTACTTC. Its protein is CASRGATYEQYF.